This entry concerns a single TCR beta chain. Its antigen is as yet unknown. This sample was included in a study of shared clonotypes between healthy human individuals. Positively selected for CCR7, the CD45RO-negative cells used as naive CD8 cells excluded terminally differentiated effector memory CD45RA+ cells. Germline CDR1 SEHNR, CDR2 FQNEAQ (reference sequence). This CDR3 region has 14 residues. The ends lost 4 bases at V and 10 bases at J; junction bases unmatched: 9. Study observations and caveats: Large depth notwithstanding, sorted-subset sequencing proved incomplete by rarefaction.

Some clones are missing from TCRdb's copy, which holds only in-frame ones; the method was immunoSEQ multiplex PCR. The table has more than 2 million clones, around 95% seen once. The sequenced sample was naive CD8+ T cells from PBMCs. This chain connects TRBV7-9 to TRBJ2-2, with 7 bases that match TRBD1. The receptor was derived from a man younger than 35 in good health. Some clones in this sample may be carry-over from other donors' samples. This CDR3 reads CASSWGQPPAELFF. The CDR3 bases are TGTGCCAGCAGCTGGGGACAGCCACCGGCGGAGCTGTTTTTT.